This passage covers 31 T cell receptor beta chains from one sample sequenced in a study of blood T cell repertoires in COVID-19. This table comes from immunoSEQ multiplex PCR, and its TCRdb copy is limited to in-frame clones, with some not included. The table records 250,000 to 300,000 clones, about 87% of them present only once. Sequenced sample: peripheral blood. These receptors were obtained from a woman in her 70s with COVID-19, enrolled during active disease.

CDR3 sequence: CAISEAGETQYF. The CDR3 DNA is TGTGCCATCAGTGAAGCGGGGGAGACCCAGTACTTC. The chain recombines TRBV10-3 with TRBJ2-5; 7 bases are shared with TRBD2. The CDR3 runs 12 residues. From germline, CDR1 is ENHRY and CDR2 SYGVKD. V lost 3 bases and J lost 5; bases outside the gene matches: 0.

This chain links TRBV15 with TRBJ2-1; possibly TRBD2 for D (6 bases). CDR1 is LNHNV, CDR2 YYDKDF, per germline (reference sequence). V was trimmed by 1 base and J by 6 bases, leaving 7 bases between them. The CDR3 is made up of 13 amino acids. The CDR3, as DNA: TGTGCCACCAGCAGAGCTAGCGCCAATGAGCAGTTCTTC. This translates into CATSRASANEQFF.

The chain uses TRBV27 and TRBJ1-5, with a weak D call TRBD1 (5 bases). The CDR3 totals 13 residues. With 6 bases removed from V and 1 base from J, the gap between germline ends came to 7 bases. Germline V gives CDR1 MNHEY, CDR2 SMNVEV (reference sequence). The CDR3 coding sequence is TGTGCCAGCAGCAGGGTCAGCAATCAGCCCCAGCATTTT. It is translated as CASSRVSNQPQHF.

This chain connects TRBV6-5 to TRBJ1-5; D ambiguous. V shed 0 bases and J shed 4 bases, with 7 bases lying between them. Per the germline V gene, CDR1 is MNHEY and CDR2 is SVGAGI. The CDR3 totals 14 residues. The CDR3 protein is CASSYSGGNQPQHF. The CDR3 nucleotides are TGTGCCAGCAGTTACTCAGGCGGTAATCAGCCCCAGCATTTT.

V and J are TRBV7-9 and TRBJ2-5, with 10 nucleotides matching TRBD1. Germline CDR1 is SEHNR and CDR2 is FQNEAQ (reference sequence). The length of the CDR3 is 16 residues. V lost 5 bases, J lost 4 bases, and 10 bases stayed unmatched. The CDR3 reads CASSPRTGGPRETQYF. CDR3 DNA sequence: TGTGCCAGCAGCCCCCGGACAGGGGGGCCCCGAGAGACCCAGTACTTC.

The rearrangement links TRBV7-9 to TRBJ1-4; 9 bases map to TRBD1. V shed 2 bases, J shed 5 bases, and the junction held 3 bases outside the gene matches. Germline V gene data show CDR1 as SEHNR and CDR2 as FQNEAQ (reference sequence). This CDR3 comprises 15 residues. The CDR3 DNA follows: TGTGCCAGCAGCTTATTGACAGGGGGGAATGAAAAACTGTTTTTT. Translating it yields CASSLLTGGNEKLFF.

The CDR3 here is CASSTGGSSYNSPLHF. The CDR3 coding sequence is TGTGCCAGTAGTACAGGGGGTAGCTCCTATAATTCACCCCTCCACTTT. The chain links TRBV19 to TRBJ1-6; 7 nucleotides match TRBD1. V lost 4 bases to trimming and J lost 0 bases; unmatched junction nucleotides: 3. The CDR3 length is 16 residues. The V gene's germline CDR1 is LNHDA and CDR2 SQIVND (reference sequence).

This chain joins TRBV6-6 and TRBJ2-2; 9 bases agree with TRBD2. V lost 5 bases and J lost 6; bases outside the gene matches: 7. Germline CDR1 is MNHNY and CDR2 is SVGAGI (reference sequence). The length of the CDR3 is 15 residues. In nucleotides, the CDR3 is TGTGCCAGCAGTGATTCTAGCGGGACGTCCGGGGAGCTGTTTTTT. Protein sequence: CASSDSSGTSGELFF.

J is TRBJ1-5 and V is TRBV28; D is unclear. CDR1 and CDR2 (germline): MDHEN, SYDVKM. This CDR3 comprises 14 residues. The ends were cut back, 7 bases at V and 0 bases at J, with 10 bases in the middle. CDR3 amino acids: CASTRGNSNQPQHF. The CDR3 DNA follows: TGTGCCAGCACCCGGGGTAATAGCAATCAGCCCCAGCATTTT.

The genes are TRBV19 and TRBJ1-5; 8 nucleotides align to TRBD1. Looked up from germline, CDR1 is LNHDA and CDR2 is SQIVND (reference sequence). The V segment lost 2 bases and the J segment 0 bases; nucleotides outside the gene matches: 3. The CDR3 length is 16 residues. DNA for the CDR3: TGTGCCAGTAGTATACCGCAGGGGGCTAGCAATCAGCCCCAGCATTTT. Translating it yields CASSIPQGASNQPQHF.

The V and J genes are TRBV24-1 and TRBJ1-2, with 7 nucleotides matching TRBD1. The CDR3 sequence is 14 residues long. V trimming: 4 bases; J trimming: 6 bases; junction bases outside the gene matches: 7. The germline CDR1 and CDR2 sequences are KGHDR and SFDVKD. Here the CDR3 DNA reads TGTGCCACCAGTGACCCTTTGAGGGGGCATGGCTACACCTTC. Its translation: CATSDPLRGHGYTF.

The chain is built from TRBV12-3 or TRBV12-4 and TRBJ2-3; D is undetermined. The germline V and J ends were trimmed by 5 bases and 5 bases, with 2 bases remaining between them. The CDR3 is made up of 10 amino acids. As DNA, the CDR3 is TGTGCCAGCAGTCAAGATACGCAGTATTTT. Translated, it gives CASSQDTQYF.

CDR3 residues: CASSLNPLAENAYEQYF. The CDR3 bases are TGTGCCAGCAGCTTAAATCCCCTAGCGGAAAACGCCTACGAGCAGTACTTC. The chain couples TRBV7-6 to TRBJ2-7; 7 nucleotides agree with TRBD2. Germline V gives CDR1 SGHVS, CDR2 FNYEAQ. The CDR3 runs to 17 residues. The V segment lost 2 bases and the J segment 2 bases; nucleotides outside the gene matches: 12.

The V call is TRBV29-1, the J call TRBJ2-3, with a weak D call TRBD1 (6 bases). The V end lost 4 bases, the J end lost 1 base, and 24 bases lay between the germline ends. From germline, CDR1 is SQVTM and CDR2 ANQGSEA. This CDR3 region has 18 residues. The DNA for the CDR3 is TGCAGCGTTGTGGGACACAGGGACCCGGACTTGCGCACAGATACGCAGTATTTT. As protein: CSVVGHRDPDLRTDTQYF.

This sequence joins TRBV28 and TRBJ2-7; TRBD2 agrees at 7 bases. J lost 7 bases, V lost 5 bases, and 11 bases had no gene match. Germline-derived CDR1 and CDR2 are MDHEN and SYDVKM. The CDR3 length is 14 residues. CDR3 DNA sequence: TGTGCCAGCAGTCCGGGACTACTCCTTCTAGAGCAGTACTTC. Translation gives CASSPGLLLLEQYF.

This clone was observed once. The chain uses TRBV10-3 and TRBJ2-2; possible D gene TRBD2, 7 bases. Germline V gene lookup returns CDR1 ENHRY and CDR2 SYGVKD. The CDR3 runs to 14 residues. Trimming shortened V by 6 bases and J by 7 bases, and 15 bases separated the two germline ends. In DNA, the CDR3 is TGTGCCATCAGAGGGGAGGGGGAAATCGGGGAGCTGTTTTTT. Translating it yields CAIRGEGEIGELFF.

The J gene is TRBJ1-6, the V gene TRBV7-9, with 7 bases identical to TRBD1. J was trimmed by 9 bases and V by 2 bases; bases with no gene match: 10. The CDR3 covers 16 residues. Germline V lookup: CDR1 SEHNR, CDR2 FQNEAQ (reference sequence). CDR3 sequence reads: CASSLTPRGRGSPLHF. The CDR3 nucleotides read TGTGCCAGCAGCTTAACCCCGAGGGGGCGAGGTTCACCCCTCCACTTT.

The J gene is TRBJ1-4, the V gene TRBV28, with a tentative D call TRBD1 (5 bases). Germline lookup yields CDR1 MDHEN and CDR2 SYDVKM. CDR3 length equals 15 residues. V lost 6 bases and J 8 bases, leaving 19 bases between the germline ends. As DNA, the CDR3 is TGTGCCAGCAGCTATTCTCAGGGACTTGGAGAAAAACTGTTTTTT. Protein product: CASSYSQGLGEKLFF. Combining the CDR3 with reference TRBV28 and TRBJ1-4 gives the whole variable domain DVKVTQSSRYLVKRTGEKVFLECVQDMDHENMFWYRQDPGLGLRLIYFSYDVKMKEKGDIPEGYSVSREKKERFSLILESASTNQTSMYLCASSYSQGLGEKLFFGSGTQLSVL.

V is TRBV11-1 and J is TRBJ1-1, with a tentative D call TRBD1 (5 bases). CDR3 length: 16 residues. V shed 4 bases and J shed 7 bases, with 22 bases lying between them. Germline lookup yields CDR1 SGHAT and CDR2 FQDESV (reference sequence). The DNA for the CDR3 is TGTGCCAGCAGCTCCCATGAGGGCGGGGGAACAATTGAAGCTTTCTTT. Translating it yields CASSSHEGGGTIEAFF.

The chain couples TRBV29-1 to TRBJ2-2; 8 bases agree with TRBD2. The ends lost 5 bases at V and 5 bases at J; junction bases unmatched: 7. CDR1 and CDR2 from the germline V gene are SQVTM and ANQGSEA. The CDR3 extends over 14 amino acids. The CDR3 sequence: CSVRAGAGTGELFF. The DNA for the CDR3 is TGCAGCGTTAGAGCGGGAGCGGGGACCGGGGAGCTGTTTTTT.

The CDR3 bases are TGTGCCAGCAGCCAATTCGGGGGGAAGAACGAGCAGTACTTC. Encoded protein: CASSQFGGKNEQYF. The chain uses TRBV4-2 and TRBJ2-7; TRBD2 matches at 7 bases. V lost 2 bases to trimming and J lost 5 bases; unmatched junction nucleotides: 6. The CDR3 extends over 14 amino acids. The V gene's germline CDR1 is LGHNA and CDR2 YNFKEQ.

The chain is built from TRBV28 and TRBJ1-2, with D possibly TRBD1 on 5 matching bases. In germline, CDR1 is MDHEN, CDR2 SYDVKM. This CDR3 has 16 amino acids. V was pared by 6 bases and J by 7 bases, with 24 bases between. The CDR3 is CASSLTSHRTVGGYTF. As DNA, the CDR3 is TGTGCCAGCAGCCTAACCTCACACAGGACGGTCGGTGGCTACACCTTC.

Here the CDR3 DNA reads TGTGCCATCAGTGAGTCGATTGGGAGTAGGGATTTCACAGATACGCAGTATTTT. Its translation: CAISESIGSRDFTDTQYF. V is TRBV10-3 and J is TRBJ2-3; a possible D gene is TRBD2 (5 bases). Trimming pared 0 bases from V and 2 bases from J, leaving 18 bases between. Germline V gene data show CDR1 as ENHRY and CDR2 as SYGVKD. The CDR3 totals 18 residues.

The rearrangement joins TRBV18 to TRBJ2-3; 7 bases agree with TRBD2. The CDR3 covers 15 residues. The germline gives CDR1 KGHSH, CDR2 LQKENI. The junction had 5 bases not matched to a gene; V was cut back by 3 bases and J by 2 bases. The CDR3, as DNA: TGTGCCAGCTCACCGAGCAGCGGGGACACAGATACGCAGTATTTT. It translates to CASSPSSGDTDTQYF.

Notes on this clone: Compared with germline, one end of the junction differs, possibly owing to a read error. The V gene is TRBV7-7, the J gene TRBJ2-5; 9 positions match TRBD1. This CDR3 has 14 amino acids. Germline CDR1 reads SSHAT; CDR2 reads FNYEAQ (reference sequence). CDR3 coding DNA: TGTGCTAGCAGCTGGGAGACAGGGGGAGAGACCCAGTACTTC. This gives the protein CASSWETGGETQYF.

The CDR3, as DNA: TGTGCCAGTAGTACAGACGACAGGGGACCCTACAATGAGCAGTTCTTC. Translating gives CASSTDDRGPYNEQFF. This rearrangement joins TRBV19 to TRBJ2-1; 8 positions match TRBD1. V trimming: 4 bases; J trimming: 2 bases; junction bases outside the gene matches: 7. Germline values: CDR1 LNHDA, CDR2 SQIVND (reference sequence). The CDR3 has 16 amino acids.

CDR3 sequence: CASSFASGSPRDEQFF. The CDR3 DNA reads TGTGCCAGCAGCTTCGCTAGCGGGAGTCCCAGGGATGAGCAGTTCTTC. J is TRBJ2-1 and V is TRBV11-2, with 10 bases that match TRBD2. V gave up 3 bases and J gave up 8 bases; unmatched junction bases: 10. This CDR3 is 16 amino acids long. Germline CDR1 reads SGHAT; CDR2 reads FQNNGV.

V and J are TRBV5-6 and TRBJ1-1, with D uncertain. The CDR3 spans 17 residues. V lost 0 bases to trimming and J lost 3 bases, with 18 bases between them. The V gene's germline CDR1 is SGHDT and CDR2 YYEEEE. The CDR3 is CASSLGLGFSMDTEAFF. The CDR3 region has the DNA TGTGCCAGCAGCTTGGGCCTCGGTTTTAGTATGGACACTGAAGCTTTCTTT.

The chain joins TRBV18 to TRBJ2-5; D is possibly TRBD1 (6 bases). Germline CDR1 reads KGHSH; CDR2 reads LQKENI. Trimming pared 8 bases from V and 3 bases from J, leaving 13 bases between. This CDR3 has 13 residues. CDR3 loop: CASQRDTKETQYF. DNA of the CDR3: TGTGCCAGCCAAAGGGACACTAAAGAGACCCAGTACTTC.

The CDR3 here is CASSYSLISNQPQHF. CDR3 DNA: TGTGCCAGCAGTTACTCTCTTATTAGCAATCAGCCCCAGCATTTT. The chain carries TRBV6-5 and TRBJ1-5; the D is unclear. The V gene lost 0 bases and the J gene lost 0 bases, with 6 bases spanning the gap. The CDR3 loop spans 15 amino acids. In germline, CDR1 is MNHEY, CDR2 SVGAGI.

J is TRBJ2-1 and V is TRBV4-1, with D perhaps TRBD2 (6 bases). Trimming pared 0 bases from V and 7 bases from J, leaving 10 bases between. Germline V lookup: CDR1 MGHRA, CDR2 YSYEKL. This CDR3 has 14 residues. CDR3: CASSQDRGWNEQFF. Here the CDR3 DNA reads TGCGCCAGCAGCCAAGATCGGGGGTGGAATGAGCAGTTCTTC.